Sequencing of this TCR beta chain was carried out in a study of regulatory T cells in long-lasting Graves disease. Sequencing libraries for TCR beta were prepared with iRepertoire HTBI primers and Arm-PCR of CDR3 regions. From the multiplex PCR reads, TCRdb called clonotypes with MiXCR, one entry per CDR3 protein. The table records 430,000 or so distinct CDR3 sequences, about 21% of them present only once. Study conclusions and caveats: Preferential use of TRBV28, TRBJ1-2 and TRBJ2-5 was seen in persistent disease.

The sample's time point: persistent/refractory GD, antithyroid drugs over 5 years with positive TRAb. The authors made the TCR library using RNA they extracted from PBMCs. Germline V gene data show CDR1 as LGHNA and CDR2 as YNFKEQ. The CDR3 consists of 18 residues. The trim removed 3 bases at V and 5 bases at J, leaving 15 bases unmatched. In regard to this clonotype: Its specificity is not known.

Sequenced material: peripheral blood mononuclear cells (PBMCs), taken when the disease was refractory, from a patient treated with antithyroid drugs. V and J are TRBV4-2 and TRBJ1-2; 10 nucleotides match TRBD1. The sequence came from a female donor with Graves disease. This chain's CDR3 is CASSHLPGDRGEGYGYTF. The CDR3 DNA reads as TGTGCCAGCAGCCATCTCCCGGGGGACAGGGGCGAGGGGTATGGCTACACCTTC.